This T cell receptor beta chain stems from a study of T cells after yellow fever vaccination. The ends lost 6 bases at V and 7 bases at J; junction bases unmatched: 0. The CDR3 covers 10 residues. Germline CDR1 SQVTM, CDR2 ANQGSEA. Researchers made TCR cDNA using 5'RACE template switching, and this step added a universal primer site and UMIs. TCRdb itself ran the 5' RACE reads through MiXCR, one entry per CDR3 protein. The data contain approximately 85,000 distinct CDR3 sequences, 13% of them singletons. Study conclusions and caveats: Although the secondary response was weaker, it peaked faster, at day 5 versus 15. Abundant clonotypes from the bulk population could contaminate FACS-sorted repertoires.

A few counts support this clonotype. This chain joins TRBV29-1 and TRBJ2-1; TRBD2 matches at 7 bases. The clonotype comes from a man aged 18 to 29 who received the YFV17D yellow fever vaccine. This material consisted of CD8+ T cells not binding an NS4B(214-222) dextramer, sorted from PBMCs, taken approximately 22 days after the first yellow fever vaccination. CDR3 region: CSVGGNEQFF. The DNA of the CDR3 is TGCAGCGTGGGGGGGAATGAGCAGTTCTTC.